The 3 T cell receptor beta chains given below trace back to one sample, sequenced in a study of T-cell memory formation after mild COVID-19. TCRdb analysed the 5' RACE reads with MiXCR anew, one entry per CDR3 protein. Of some 440,000 distinct CDR3 sequences listed, about 23% are singletons. The sample consisted of PBMCs or a T cell subset sorted from them (not recorded which). The receptors shown here come from an adult woman who had mild COVID-19 (a few samples of this study predate the infection). Cell type and time point are not known.

This clonotype was counted only a few times. The CDR3 DNA reads TGTGCCAGCAGCTTATCGATCCGGGAGACCCAGTACTTC. It is translated as CASSLSIRETQYF. The chain employs TRBV7-6 and TRBJ2-5; D remains ambiguous. V lost 2 bases and J lost 5, with 9 bases in between. This CDR3 spans 13 amino acids. CDR1 is SGHVS, CDR2 FNYEAQ, per germline.

This clonotype was counted a few times. The rearrangement joins TRBV7-2 to TRBJ2-1; 7 bases map to TRBD2. The CDR3 loop spans 13 amino acids. V shed 5 bases, J shed 12 bases, and the junction held 10 bases outside the gene matches. Germline V gene lookup returns CDR1 SGHTA and CDR2 FQGNSA. The CDR3 coding sequence is TGTGCCAGCAGCCCAGGACTAGAAGGTTTGCAGTTCTTC. Translated, it gives CASSPGLEGLQFF.

The chain uses TRBV9 and TRBJ2-2; D is perhaps TRBD1 or TRBD2 (6 bases each). CDR1 SGDLS and CDR2 YYNGEE come from the germline V gene. The V and J ends lost 0 bases and 4 bases respectively, with 10 bases between them. The CDR3 is made up of 15 amino acids. For the CDR3, the DNA is TGTGCCAGCAGCGTAGAAGGAGGGGGCACCGGGGAGCTGTTTTTT. Translation gives CASSVEGGGTGELFF.